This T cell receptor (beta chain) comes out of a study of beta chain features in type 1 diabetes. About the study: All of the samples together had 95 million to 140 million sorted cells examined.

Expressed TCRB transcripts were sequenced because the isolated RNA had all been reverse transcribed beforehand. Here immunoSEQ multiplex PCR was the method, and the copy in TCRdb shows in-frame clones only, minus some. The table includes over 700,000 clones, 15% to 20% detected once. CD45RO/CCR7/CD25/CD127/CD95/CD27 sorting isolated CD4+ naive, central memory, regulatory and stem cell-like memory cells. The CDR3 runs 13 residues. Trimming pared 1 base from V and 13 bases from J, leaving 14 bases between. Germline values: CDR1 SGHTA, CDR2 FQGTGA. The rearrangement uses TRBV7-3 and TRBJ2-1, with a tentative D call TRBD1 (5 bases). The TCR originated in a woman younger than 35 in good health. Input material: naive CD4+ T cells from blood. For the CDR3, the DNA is TGTGCCAGCAGCTTAAGTACTTCAGGGATCCAGTTCTTC. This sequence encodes CASSLSTSGIQFF.